A selection of T cell receptor beta chains follows, all from one sample in a study of blood T cell repertoires in COVID-19. The table came from immunoSEQ multiplex PCR; TCRdb's copy has only in-frame clones and leaves some out. The data contain roughly 57,000 clones, more than 70% of them singletons. Sequenced input: peripheral blood. The receptors here all came from a human donor in a cohort sampled during active COVID-19. Each CDR3 is given with its conserved first and last residue. Fields, in order: V gene, J gene, D gene, clone size, CDR3 protein, CDR3 DNA. A D gene is named only where the DNA matches it firmly. For some rows the clone size is stated as once, few or many, or as a class when expanded; others skip it.

v_call: TRBV10-3
j_call: TRBJ1-4
d_call: NA
clone_size: NA
cdr3_aa: CAISERGLGEKLFF
cdr3_nt: TGTGCCATCAGTGAACGAGGGCTTGGTGAAAAACTGTTTTTT

v_call: TRBV7-2
j_call: TRBJ2-1
d_call: NA
clone_size: NA
cdr3_aa: CASSPGHLRLYNEQFF
cdr3_nt: TGTGCCAGCAGCCCAGGACATTTAAGGCTTTACAATGAGCAGTTCTTC

v_call: TRBV28
j_call: TRBJ1-1
d_call: TRBD1
clone_size: NA
cdr3_aa: CASSYLWMDRGSTEAFF
cdr3_nt: TGTGCCAGCAGTTACCTGTGGATGGACAGGGGATCCACTGAAGCTTTCTTT

v_call: TRBV7-8
j_call: TRBJ1-5
d_call: TRBD1
clone_size: NA
cdr3_aa: CASSLTDRGGQPQHF
cdr3_nt: TGTGCCAGCAGCTTAACAGACAGGGGGGGTCAGCCCCAGCATTTT

v_call: TRBV2
j_call: TRBJ2-5
d_call: NA
clone_size: NA
cdr3_aa: CASCGAKETQYF
cdr3_nt: TGTGCCAGCTGTGGAGCCAAAGAGACCCAGTACTTC

v_call: TRBV5-8
j_call: TRBJ2-7
d_call: NA
clone_size: NA
cdr3_aa: CASSSTGWDEQYF
cdr3_nt: TGTGCCAGCAGCTCAACAGGTTGGGACGAGCAGTACTTC

v_call: TRBV2
j_call: TRBJ1-2
d_call: NA
clone_size: few
cdr3_aa: CASAEPSQGRGYGYTF
cdr3_nt: TGTGCCAGCGCAGAACCTTCCCAGGGTCGCGGCTATGGCTACACCTTC

v_call: TRBV7-9
j_call: TRBJ2-7
d_call: NA
clone_size: few
cdr3_aa: CASSFTGSRRNYEQYF
cdr3_nt: TGTGCCAGCAGCTTTACAGGGTCTAGACGAAACTACGAGCAGTACTTC

v_call: TRBV2
j_call: TRBJ1-2
d_call: TRBD1
clone_size: NA
cdr3_aa: CASSVRQGVIGYTF
cdr3_nt: TGTGCCAGCAGTGTCCGACAGGGGGTTATCGGCTACACCTTC

v_call: TRBV5-6
j_call: TRBJ2-7
d_call: TRBD1
clone_size: NA
cdr3_aa: CASSRSRGQDSYEQYF
cdr3_nt: TGTGCCAGCAGCCGAAGTCGCGGACAGGATTCCTACGAGCAGTACTTC

v_call: TRBV19
j_call: TRBJ2-7
d_call: NA
clone_size: once
cdr3_aa: CASSIRQGTYEQYF
cdr3_nt: TGTGCCAGTAGTATCCGCCAGGGTACTTACGAGCAGTACTTC

v_call: TRBV5-1
j_call: TRBJ2-5
d_call: TRBD2
clone_size: once
cdr3_aa: CASSRLAGGETQYF
cdr3_nt: TGCGCCAGCAGCCGACTAGCGGGGGGGGAGACCCAGTACTTC

v_call: TRBV12-5
j_call: TRBJ2-7
d_call: TRBD1
clone_size: NA
cdr3_aa: CASGQGSGGYF
cdr3_nt: TGTGCTAGTGGCCAGGGTTCAGGGGGGTACTTC

v_call: TRBV4-1
j_call: TRBJ2-2
d_call: TRBD1
clone_size: NA
cdr3_aa: CASSQGQTGVTGELFF
cdr3_nt: TGCGCCAGCAGCCAAGGCCAGACAGGGGTCACCGGGGAGCTGTTTTTT

v_call: TRBV9
j_call: TRBJ1-4
d_call: NA
clone_size: NA
cdr3_aa: CASSPRDGSDEKLFF
cdr3_nt: TGTGCCAGCAGCCCCCGGGATGGGAGTGATGAAAAACTGTTTTTT

v_call: TRBV27
j_call: TRBJ2-2
d_call: NA
clone_size: NA
cdr3_aa: CASSLDRAAGGELFF
cdr3_nt: TGTGCCAGCAGTTTAGACCGCGCCGCGGGCGGGGAGCTGTTTTTT

v_call: TRBV2
j_call: TRBJ1-1
d_call: TRBD1
clone_size: once
cdr3_aa: CASGDRGRLYTEAFF
cdr3_nt: TGTGCCAGCGGCGACAGGGGGCGCCTGTACACTGAAGCTTTCTTT

v_call: TRBV12-3/TRBV12-4
j_call: TRBJ2-7
d_call: NA
clone_size: NA
cdr3_aa: CASSTLDRYEQYF
cdr3_nt: TGTGCCAGCAGTACCTTAGACAGGTACGAGCAGTACTTC

v_call: TRBV5-6
j_call: TRBJ2-3
d_call: TRBD2
clone_size: few
cdr3_aa: CASSLVGGNTQYF
cdr3_nt: TGTGCCAGCAGCTTGGTGGGGGGGAATACGCAGTATTTT

v_call: TRBV7-9
j_call: TRBJ1-4
d_call: NA
clone_size: NA
cdr3_aa: CASSIEQSTNEKLFF
cdr3_nt: TGTGCCAGCAGCATAGAACAGTCAACTAATGAAAAACTGTTTTTT

v_call: TRBV4-2
j_call: TRBJ2-5
d_call: NA
clone_size: NA
cdr3_aa: CASSRQTDQETQYF
cdr3_nt: TGTGCCAGCAGCCGACAGACAGACCAAGAGACCCAGTACTTC

v_call: TRBV5-1
j_call: TRBJ2-1
d_call: TRBD2
clone_size: NA
cdr3_aa: CASSPWTSGGDNEQFF
cdr3_nt: TGCGCCAGCAGCCCGTGGACTAGCGGGGGGGATAATGAGCAGTTCTTC